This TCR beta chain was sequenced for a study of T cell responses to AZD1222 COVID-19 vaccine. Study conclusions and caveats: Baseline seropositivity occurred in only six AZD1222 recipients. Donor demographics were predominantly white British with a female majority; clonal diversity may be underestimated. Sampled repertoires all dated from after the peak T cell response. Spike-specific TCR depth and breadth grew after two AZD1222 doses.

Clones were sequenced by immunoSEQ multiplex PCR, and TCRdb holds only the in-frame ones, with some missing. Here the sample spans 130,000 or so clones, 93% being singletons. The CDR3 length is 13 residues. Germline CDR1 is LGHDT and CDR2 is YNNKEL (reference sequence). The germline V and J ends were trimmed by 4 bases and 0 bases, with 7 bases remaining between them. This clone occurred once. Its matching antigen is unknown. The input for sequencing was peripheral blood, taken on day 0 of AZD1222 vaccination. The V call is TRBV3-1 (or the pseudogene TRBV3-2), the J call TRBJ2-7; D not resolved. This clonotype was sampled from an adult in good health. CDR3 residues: CASSPFASYEQYF. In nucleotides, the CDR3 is TGTGCCAGCAGCCCCTTCGCCTCCTACGAGCAGTACTTC.